The 29 T cell receptor beta chains given below trace back to one sample, sequenced in a study of response to subunit inactivated influenza vaccine. TCRdb used MiXCR to reprocess the RT-PCR reads, holding one entry per CDR3 protein. The sample yields about 780,000 distinct CDR3 sequences, about a fifth seen once. Material: PBMCs from blood, obtained around 5 days after vaccination. These receptor sequences come from a man aged 45-65 years who received an inactivated influenza vaccine.

The chain is built from TRBV24-1 and TRBJ2-5; D gene ambiguous. Looked up from germline, CDR1 is KGHDR and CDR2 is SFDVKD. The germline V and J ends were trimmed by 1 base and 0 bases, with 11 bases remaining between them. The CDR3 has 16 residues. The CDR3 protein is CATSDFGQAYQETQYF. CDR3 bases: TGTGCCACCAGTGATTTTGGGCAGGCGTACCAAGAGACCCAGTACTTC.

The V call is TRBV6-4, the J call TRBJ2-7, with D tentatively TRBD1 or TRBD2 (5 bases each). V gave up 8 bases and J gave up 5 bases, with 19 bases separating them. This CDR3 region has 14 residues. Germline V gene data show CDR1 as MRHNA and CDR2 as SNTAGT. CDR3 nucleotide sequence: TGTGCCAGCCTCGCCCTGGTTGGGGGTAACGAGCAGTACTTC. It translates to CASLALVGGNEQYF.

The V gene is TRBV10-3, the J gene TRBJ1-2; D is unresolved. Trimming stripped 0 bases from V and 2 bases from J, with 7 bases between. Germline V lookup: CDR1 ENHRY, CDR2 SYGVKD. The CDR3 has 14 amino acids. CDR3 protein: CAISESRKNYGYTF. CDR3 sequence (DNA): TGTGCCATCAGTGAGTCTCGGAAGAACTATGGCTACACCTTC.

This clonotype was seen a few times. The chain employs TRBV20-1 and TRBJ2-5; D not resolved. The CDR3 runs 14 residues. In germline, CDR1 is DFQATT, CDR2 SNEGSKA (reference sequence). V was cut by 3 bases and J by 4 bases, with 15 bases left in between. CDR3 region: CSARLGVKGETQYF. In DNA form, the CDR3 reads TGCAGTGCTAGGCTAGGCGTCAAGGGAGAGACCCAGTACTTC.

The sample holds many counts of this clonotype. V is TRBV10-3 and J is TRBJ2-7; a possible D gene is TRBD2 (6 bases). Looked up from germline, CDR1 is ENHRY and CDR2 is SYGVKD. V lost 0 bases and J 5 bases, leaving 14 bases between the germline ends. The CDR3 is 15 amino acids. CDR3 bases: TGTGCCATCAGTGAGTCTGGGGGGAGGAAGGACGAGCAGTACTTC. Translation: CAISESGGRKDEQYF.

The rearrangement uses TRBV28 and TRBJ1-5; 7 bases agree with TRBD1. This CDR3 has 17 residues. Per the germline V gene, CDR1 is MDHEN and CDR2 is SYDVKM. Trimming removed 5 bases from V and 1 base from J; junction bases left unmatched: 11. The CDR3 nucleotides are TGTGCCAGCAGTACAAATACACAGGGGAGGAGCAATCAGCCCCAGCATTTT. It encodes CASSTNTQGRSNQPQHF.

J is TRBJ2-7 and V is TRBV29-1, with D possibly being TRBD1 (6 bases). V was trimmed by 2 bases and J by 2 bases, leaving 13 bases between them. The germline V gene encodes CDR1 SQVTM and CDR2 ANQGSEA. The CDR3 runs to 14 residues. CDR3 in DNA: TGCAGCGTTGAACCCCTGGGGGCTACCTACGAGCAGTACTTC. Translating gives CSVEPLGATYEQYF.

This clonotype was counted many times. CDR3: CASSPPGSSYNEQFF. In DNA, the CDR3 is TGTGCCAGCAGTCCCCCAGGGTCCTCCTACAATGAGCAGTTCTTC. This sequence joins TRBV7-9 and TRBJ2-1, with D perhaps matching TRBD1 (5 bases). The V end lost 6 bases, the J end lost 0 bases, and 12 bases lay between the germline ends. The CDR3 totals 15 residues. Germline V gene sequence: CDR1 SEHNR, CDR2 FQNEAQ (reference sequence).

V is TRBV4-1 and J is TRBJ1-5; perhaps TRBD1 as D (6 bases). Per the germline V gene, CDR1 is MGHRA and CDR2 is YSYEKL. V dropped 1 base and J dropped 7 bases, with 8 bases sitting between them. The CDR3 contains 13 residues. As DNA, the CDR3 is TGCGCCAGCAGCCAAGGACAGGCCCAGCCCCAGCATTTT. Its protein product is CASSQGQAQPQHF.

The genes are TRBV7-2 and TRBJ2-1; D is perhaps TRBD2 (6 bases). V shed 2 bases and J shed 7 bases, with 15 bases lying between them. Per germline, CDR1 SGHTA and CDR2 FQGNSA. The CDR3 totals 15 residues. CDR3 nucleotide sequence: TGTGCCAGCAGCTTAACGGAGGGAATATTTAATGAGCAGTTCTTC. Translation: CASSLTEGIFNEQFF.

This clonotype was seen at least ten times. This sequence joins TRBV6-1 and TRBJ2-1; 7 bases are a match to TRBD2. V lost 5 bases, J lost 4 bases, and 5 bases stayed unmatched. The CDR3 has 14 amino acids. CDR1 is MNHNS and CDR2 is SASEGT in the germline V gene. Here the CDR3 reads CASSTGLLYNEQFF. The CDR3 DNA follows: TGTGCCAGCAGTACGGGACTACTGTACAATGAGCAGTTCTTC.

There are many counts of this clonotype. This rearrangement joins TRBV6-1 to TRBJ2-1, with 11 bases lining up with TRBD2. This CDR3 comprises 17 residues. Trimming cost V 5 bases and J 3 bases; bases outside gene matches: 9. Germline CDR1 and CDR2: MNHNS and SASEGT. The CDR3 coding sequence is TGTGCCAGCAGTCCAGCGGCTAGCGGGAGGCACTACAATGAGCAGTTCTTC. Its translation: CASSPAASGRHYNEQFF.

There are a few counts of this clonotype. The J gene is TRBJ2-5, the V gene TRBV5-1, with TRBD1 as a possible D gene (5 bases). The germline V and J ends were trimmed by 1 base and 7 bases, with 23 bases remaining between them. In germline, CDR1 is SGHRS, CDR2 YFSETQ. This CDR3 region has 17 residues. Here the CDR3 reads CASSLFARRQSNVTQYF. The CDR3 bases are TGCGCCAGCAGCTTGTTCGCCCGCCGACAGTCTAATGTGACCCAGTACTTC.

This chain uses TRBV27 with TRBJ2-2; TRBD2 aligns across 11 bases. V lost 7 bases, J lost 0 bases, and 10 bases stayed unmatched. CDR3 length equals 18 residues. Germline CDR1 MNHEY, CDR2 SMNVEV (reference sequence). This chain's CDR3 is CASTILGLAVTNTGELFF. CDR3 DNA: TGTGCCAGCACCATCCTGGGACTAGCGGTTACGAACACCGGGGAGCTGTTTTTT.

The J gene is TRBJ1-5, the V gene TRBV19; 8 nucleotides line up with TRBD1. Germline-derived CDR1 and CDR2 are LNHDA and SQIVND (reference sequence). V shed 6 bases and J 5 bases; nucleotides not matched to a gene: 3. There are 13 residues in the CDR3. CDR3 DNA sequence: TGTGCCAGTAGAGCGACAGGGGATCAGCCCCAGCATTTT. Its protein is CASRATGDQPQHF.

This clonotype was detected only a few times. V gene TRBV10-3 combines with J gene TRBJ1-5; D not resolved. With 4 bases removed from V and 3 bases from J, the gap between germline ends came to 10 bases. This CDR3 comprises 14 residues. CDR1 is ENHRY, CDR2 SYGVKD, per germline. CDR3: CAISVGGPNQPQHF. CDR3 nucleotide sequence: TGTGCCATCAGTGTGGGAGGCCCCAATCAGCCCCAGCATTTT.

This rearrangement joins TRBV7-2 to TRBJ2-3; tentatively, D is TRBD1 (6 bases). Germline V gene data show CDR1 as SGHTA and CDR2 as FQGNSA. Trimming cost V 5 bases and J 4 bases, with 16 bases left between them. This CDR3 is built from 15 residues. The DNA for the CDR3 is TGTGCCAGCAGCCGTTGGACAGCCTCGCCAGATACGCAGTATTTT. This gives the protein CASSRWTASPDTQYF. The full variable domain, with the rest looked up from reference TRBV7-2 and TRBJ2-3, is GAGVSQSPSNKVTEKGKDVELRCDPISGHTALYWYRQSLGQGLEFLIYFQGNSAPDKSGLPSDRFSAERTGGSVSTLTIQRTQQEDSAVYLCASSRWTASPDTQYFGPGTRLTVL.

The V gene is TRBV30, the J gene TRBJ2-3; D unresolved. The CDR3 extends over 13 amino acids. Trimming removed 2 bases from V and 3 bases from J, with 9 bases in between. CDR1 is GTSNPN and CDR2 is SVGIG in the germline V gene (reference sequence). CDR3 DNA: TGTGCCTGGAGTCAAGATCGAACAGATACGCAGTATTTT. It encodes CAWSQDRTDTQYF.

This clonotype was counted a few times. DNA of the CDR3: TGTGCCAGCAGTTTTGGGACAGGGTCGGCCGAGCAGTACTTC. It codes for CASSFGTGSAEQYF. The V call is TRBV27, the J call TRBJ2-7; 9 nucleotides match TRBD1. The CDR3 contains 14 residues. Germline values: CDR1 MNHEY, CDR2 SMNVEV (reference sequence). V trimming: 3 bases; J trimming: 6 bases; junction bases outside the gene matches: 6.

This chain joins TRBV30 and TRBJ2-1; TRBD2 matches at 7 bases. The CDR3 runs to 13 residues. Germline CDR1 and CDR2: GTSNPN and SVGIG (reference sequence). V lost 3 bases, J lost 6 bases, and 5 bases stayed unmatched. The CDR3 region is CAWRGTISNEQFF. CDR3 DNA: TGTGCCTGGAGAGGGACTATTAGCAATGAGCAGTTCTTC.

This clonotype has a handful of counts. The chain is built from TRBV29-1 and TRBJ2-7, with D perhaps assigned TRBD1 or TRBD2 (6 bases each). Germline values: CDR1 SQVTM, CDR2 ANQGSEA. CDR3 length equals 12 residues. V was trimmed by 4 bases and J by 3 bases, leaving 10 bases between them. The CDR3 region is CSVVEGGYEQYF. Here the CDR3 DNA reads TGCAGCGTTGTGGAGGGGGGCTACGAGCAGTACTTC.

The chain combines TRBV5-6 with TRBJ2-1; 12 nucleotides agree with TRBD1. With 4 bases clipped from V and 7 bases from J, the junction kept 3 bases outside the gene matches. This CDR3 is 14 amino acids long. The germline gives CDR1 SGHDT, CDR2 YYEEEE. In DNA form, the CDR3 reads TGTGCCAGCAGCGGGACAGGGGGCCTAAATGAGCAGTTCTTC. It codes for CASSGTGGLNEQFF. The complete variable domain, with remaining parts taken from reference TRBV5-6 and TRBJ2-1, reads DAGVTQSPTHLIKTRGQQVTLRCSPKSGHDTVSWYQQALGQGPQFIFQYYEEEERQRGNFPDRFSGHQFPNYSSELNVNALLLGDSALYLCASSGTGGLNEQFFGPGTRLTVL.

This clonotype came up once. The rearrangement uses TRBV4-3 and TRBJ2-7; 8 bases line up with TRBD2. The germline V gene encodes CDR1 LGHNA and CDR2 YSLEER. Trimming took 5 bases from V and 2 from J; bases not matched to a gene: 8. The length of the CDR3 is 15 residues. The CDR3 reads CASSRREGGAYEQYF. In DNA, the CDR3 is TGCGCCAGCAGCAGACGGGAGGGAGGGGCCTACGAGCAGTACTTC.

The rearrangement uses TRBV5-1 and TRBJ2-1; TRBD1 matches 9 bases. V trimming: 0 bases; J trimming: 5 bases; junction bases outside the gene matches: 6. The CDR3 runs 16 residues. Germline assignment: CDR1 SGHRS and CDR2 YFSETQ. CDR3 region: CASSLDRGQVHNEQFF. CDR3 nucleotides: TGCGCCAGCAGCTTGGACAGGGGGCAAGTCCACAATGAGCAGTTCTTC.

The V gene is TRBV24-1, the J gene TRBJ2-7, with 8 positions matching TRBD2. Unmatched junction bases numbered 12, after V lost 12 bases and J lost 3 bases. Germline V gene lookup returns CDR1 KGHDR and CDR2 SFDVKD. This CDR3 has 14 residues. The CDR3 DNA is TGTGCCCCGCGCTCCGGGGGGGGGAACTACGAGCAGTACTTC. It translates to CAPRSGGGNYEQYF.

V and J are TRBV10-3 and TRBJ2-1; 8 bases are shared with TRBD2. The ends lost 6 bases at V and 8 bases at J; junction bases unmatched: 15. Germline-derived CDR1 and CDR2 are ENHRY and SYGVKD. The CDR3 has 16 residues. CDR3 in amino acids: CAIRARGAGVVYEQFF. The CDR3 DNA reads TGTGCCATCAGGGCGCGGGGAGCGGGAGTAGTATATGAGCAGTTCTTC.

The chain uses TRBV28 and TRBJ1-5; perhaps TRBD1 as D (5 bases). V was cut by 0 bases and J by 2 bases, with 11 bases left in between. The CDR3 is 16 residues long. Germline CDR1 reads MDHEN; CDR2 reads SYDVKM. CDR3 coding DNA: TGTGCCAGCAGTTTATGGGGAGGGGCGGGCAATCAGCCCCAGCATTTT. It encodes CASSLWGGAGNQPQHF.

This clonotype was observed a handful of times. CDR3 nucleotide sequence: TGTGCCAGCAGCCCGAGCGGGAGGTTCTCCTACGAGCAGTACTTC. Translation: CASSPSGRFSYEQYF. The chain carries TRBV5-6 and TRBJ2-7, with 9 bases that match TRBD2. The CDR3 has 15 residues. Germline-derived CDR1 and CDR2 are SGHDT and YYEEEE. The J segment lost 0 bases and the V segment lost 4 bases, leaving 5 bases of the junction unmatched. Combining the CDR3 with reference TRBV5-6 and TRBJ2-7 gives the whole variable domain DAGVTQSPTHLIKTRGQQVTLRCSPKSGHDTVSWYQQALGQGPQFIFQYYEEEERQRGNFPDRFSGHQFPNYSSELNVNALLLGDSALYLCASSPSGRFSYEQYFGPGTRLTVT.

This clonotype was found a few times. V is TRBV10-3 and J is TRBJ2-3, with 12 nucleotides matching TRBD2. The V gene end was trimmed by 4 bases and the J gene end by 4 bases; junction bases not matched to a gene: 6. This CDR3 contains 16 residues. In germline, CDR1 is ENHRY, CDR2 SYGVKD. The CDR3 sequence: CAISGGTSGLADTQYF. Here the CDR3 DNA reads TGTGCCATCAGTGGCGGGACTAGCGGGCTGGCAGATACGCAGTATTTT.